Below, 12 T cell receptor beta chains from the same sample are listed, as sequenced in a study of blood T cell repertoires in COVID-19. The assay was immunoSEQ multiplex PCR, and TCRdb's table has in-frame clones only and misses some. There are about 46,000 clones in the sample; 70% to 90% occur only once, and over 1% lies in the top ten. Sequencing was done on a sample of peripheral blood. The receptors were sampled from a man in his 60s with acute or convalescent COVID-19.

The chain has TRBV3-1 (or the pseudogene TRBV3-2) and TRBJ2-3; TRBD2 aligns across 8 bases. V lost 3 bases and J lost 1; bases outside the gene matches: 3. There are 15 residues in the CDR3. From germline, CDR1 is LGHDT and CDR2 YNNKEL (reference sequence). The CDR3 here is CASSHTGGGTDTQYF. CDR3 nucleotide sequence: TGTGCCAGCAGCCATACGGGGGGGGGCACAGATACGCAGTATTTT.

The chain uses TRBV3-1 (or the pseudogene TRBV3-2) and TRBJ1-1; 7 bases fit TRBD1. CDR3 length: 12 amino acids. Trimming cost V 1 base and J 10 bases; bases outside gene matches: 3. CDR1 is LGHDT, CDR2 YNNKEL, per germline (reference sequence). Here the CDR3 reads CASSQVQGRAFF. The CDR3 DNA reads TGTGCCAGCAGCCAAGTACAGGGGCGAGCTTTCTTT.

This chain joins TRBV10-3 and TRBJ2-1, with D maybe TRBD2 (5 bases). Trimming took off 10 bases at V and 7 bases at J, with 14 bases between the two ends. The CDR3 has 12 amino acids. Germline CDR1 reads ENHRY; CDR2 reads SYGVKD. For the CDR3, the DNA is TGTGCCACGGCAATAGCGTGGAATGAGCAGTTCTTC. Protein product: CATAIAWNEQFF.

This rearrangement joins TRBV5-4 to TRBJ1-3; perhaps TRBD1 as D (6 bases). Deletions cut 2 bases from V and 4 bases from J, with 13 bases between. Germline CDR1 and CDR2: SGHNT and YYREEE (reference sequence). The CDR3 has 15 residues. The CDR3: CASSLQGHAGNTIYF. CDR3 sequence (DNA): TGTGCCAGCAGCTTACAGGGACACGCGGGAAACACCATATATTTT.

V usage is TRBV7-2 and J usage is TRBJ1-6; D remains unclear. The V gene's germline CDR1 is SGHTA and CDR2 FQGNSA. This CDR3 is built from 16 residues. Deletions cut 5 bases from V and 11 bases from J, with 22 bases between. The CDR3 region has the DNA TGTGCCAGCAGCCCTCCTGTTGGCTTTATGGTCCCACCCCTCCACTTT. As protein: CASSPPVGFMVPPLHF.

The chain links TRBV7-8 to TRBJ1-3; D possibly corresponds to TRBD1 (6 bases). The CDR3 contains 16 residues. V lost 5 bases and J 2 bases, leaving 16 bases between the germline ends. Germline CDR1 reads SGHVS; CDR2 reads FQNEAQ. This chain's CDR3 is CASSKSRQGTGNTIYF. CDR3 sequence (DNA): TGTGCCAGCAGCAAATCGCGGCAGGGGACTGGAAACACCATATATTTT.

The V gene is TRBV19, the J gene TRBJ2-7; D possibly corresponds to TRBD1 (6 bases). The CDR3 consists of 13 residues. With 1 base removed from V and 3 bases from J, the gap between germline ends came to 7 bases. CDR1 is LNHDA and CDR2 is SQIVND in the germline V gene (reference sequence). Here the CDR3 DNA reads TGTGCCAGTAGTATAGGGGACATCTACGAGCAGTACTTC. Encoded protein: CASSIGDIYEQYF.

The CDR3 spells CASRPTGSNYGYTF. CDR3 bases: TGTGCCAGCAGACCGACAGGGTCCAACTATGGCTACACCTTC. This sequence joins TRBV4-2 and TRBJ1-2, with 7 bases identical to TRBD1. CDR3 length: 14 residues. The V and J ends lost 6 bases and 2 bases, in that order; junction bases with no gene match: 6. CDR1 is LGHNA and CDR2 is YNFKEQ in the germline V gene.

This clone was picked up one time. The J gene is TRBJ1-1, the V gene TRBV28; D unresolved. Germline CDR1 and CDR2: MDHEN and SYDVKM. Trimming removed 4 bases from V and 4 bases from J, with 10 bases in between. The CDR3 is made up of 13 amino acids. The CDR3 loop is CASSSAMSTEAFF. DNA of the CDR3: TGTGCCAGCAGTTCAGCGATGAGCACTGAAGCTTTCTTT.

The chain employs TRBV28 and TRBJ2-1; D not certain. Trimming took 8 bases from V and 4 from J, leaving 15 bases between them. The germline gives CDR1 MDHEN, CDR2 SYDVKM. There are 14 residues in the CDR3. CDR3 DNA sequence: TGTGCCAGCTCACCCCGAGACTCATACAATGAGCAGTTCTTC. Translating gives CASSPRDSYNEQFF.

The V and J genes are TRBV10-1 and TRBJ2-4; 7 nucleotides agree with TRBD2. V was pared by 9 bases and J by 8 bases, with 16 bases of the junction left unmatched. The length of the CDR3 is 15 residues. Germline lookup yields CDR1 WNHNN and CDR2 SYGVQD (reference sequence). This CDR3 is CASPYGGSLGYIQYF. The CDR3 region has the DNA TGCGCCAGTCCTTATGGCGGGAGTCTGGGTTACATTCAGTACTTC.

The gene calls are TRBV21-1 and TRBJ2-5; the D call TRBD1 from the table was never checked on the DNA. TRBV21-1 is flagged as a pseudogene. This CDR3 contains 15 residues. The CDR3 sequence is CASKGVEYSEETQYF. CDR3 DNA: TGTGCCAGCAAGGGGGTCGAGTACTCCGAAGAGACCCAGTACTTC.